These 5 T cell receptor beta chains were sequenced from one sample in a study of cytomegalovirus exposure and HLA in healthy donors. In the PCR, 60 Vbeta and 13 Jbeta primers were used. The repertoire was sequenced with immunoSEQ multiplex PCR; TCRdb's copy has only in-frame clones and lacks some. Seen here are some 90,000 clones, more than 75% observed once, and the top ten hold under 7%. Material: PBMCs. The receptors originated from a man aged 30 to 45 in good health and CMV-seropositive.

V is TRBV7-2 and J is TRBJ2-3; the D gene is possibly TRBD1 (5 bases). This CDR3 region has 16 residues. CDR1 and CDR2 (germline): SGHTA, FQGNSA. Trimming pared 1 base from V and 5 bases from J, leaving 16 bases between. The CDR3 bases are TGTGCCAGCAGCTTAGGACAGCCAGGTTCACAAGATACGCAGTATTTT. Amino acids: CASSLGQPGSQDTQYF.

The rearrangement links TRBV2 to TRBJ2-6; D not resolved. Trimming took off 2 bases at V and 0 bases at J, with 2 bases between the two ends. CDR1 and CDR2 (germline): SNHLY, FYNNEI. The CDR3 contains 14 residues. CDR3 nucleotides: TGTGCCAGCAGTGAACGCTCTGGGGCCAACGTCCTGACTTTC. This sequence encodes CASSERSGANVLTF. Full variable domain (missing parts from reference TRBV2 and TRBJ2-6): EPEVTQTPSHQVTQMGQEVILRCVPISNHLYFYWYRQILGQKVEFLVSFYNNEISEKSEIFDDQFSVERPDGSNFTLKIRSTKLEDSAMYFCASSERSGANVLTFGAGSRLTVL.

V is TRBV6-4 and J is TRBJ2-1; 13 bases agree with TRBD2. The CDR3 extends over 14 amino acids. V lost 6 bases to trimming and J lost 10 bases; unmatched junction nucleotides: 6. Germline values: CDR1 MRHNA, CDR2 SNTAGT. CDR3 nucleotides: TGTGCCAGCAGCGCTGGGACTAGCGGGACAGAGCAGTTCTTC. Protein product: CASSAGTSGTEQFF.

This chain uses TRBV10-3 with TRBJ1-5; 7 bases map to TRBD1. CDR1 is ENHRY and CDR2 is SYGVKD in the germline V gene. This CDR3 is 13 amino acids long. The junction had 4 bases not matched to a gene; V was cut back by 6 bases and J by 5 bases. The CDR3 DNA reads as TGTGCCATCAGCCCAGGGGGACATCAGCCCCAGCATTTT. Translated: CAISPGGHQPQHF.

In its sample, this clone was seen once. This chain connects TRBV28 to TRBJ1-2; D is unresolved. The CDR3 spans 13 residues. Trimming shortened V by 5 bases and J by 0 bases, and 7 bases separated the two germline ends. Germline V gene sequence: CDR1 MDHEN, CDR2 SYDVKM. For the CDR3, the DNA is TGTGCCAGCAGTCCTAATGCTAACTATGGCTACACCTTC. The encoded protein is CASSPNANYGYTF.